The T cell receptor (beta chain) under discussion was sequenced for a study of technical replicates of blood from several donors (dated by TCRdb to the late 2010s). From cysteine to phenylalanine, the CDR3 is 17 amino acids long. Only the CDR3 region is kept as DNA, spanning 51 bases read in frame from base 1. Taken from the germline V gene, the CDR1 and CDR2 loops are SQVTM and ANQGSEA. Between the V and J ends, shortened by 2 bases and 0 bases respectively, the junction contains 19 bases. This clone was seen a few times. Its antigen is currently not known. Base qualities are not recorded, but no much larger clone differs from it by a single base. The library came from the immunoSEQ multiplex PCR assay. TCRdb holds this immuneACCESS table with in-frame rearrangements only. Some clones are missing; in checked studies, unresolved V genes explain under half, and the rest has no known cause. This sample is represented by approximately 44,000 clones; about 96% of them were singletons. Jointly, the top ten make up approximately 0.37% of the sample.

The rearrangement joined TRBV29-1 to TRBJ1-1; the D gene cannot be resolved reliably. This TCR was recovered from a human donor in good health. Sequencing was done on a sample of T cells isolated from PBMCs. The bases read TGCAGCGTTGAACTAATTGCTTGGGCACCTATGAACACTGAAGCTTTCTTT. This is translated as CSVELIAWAPMNTEAFF.